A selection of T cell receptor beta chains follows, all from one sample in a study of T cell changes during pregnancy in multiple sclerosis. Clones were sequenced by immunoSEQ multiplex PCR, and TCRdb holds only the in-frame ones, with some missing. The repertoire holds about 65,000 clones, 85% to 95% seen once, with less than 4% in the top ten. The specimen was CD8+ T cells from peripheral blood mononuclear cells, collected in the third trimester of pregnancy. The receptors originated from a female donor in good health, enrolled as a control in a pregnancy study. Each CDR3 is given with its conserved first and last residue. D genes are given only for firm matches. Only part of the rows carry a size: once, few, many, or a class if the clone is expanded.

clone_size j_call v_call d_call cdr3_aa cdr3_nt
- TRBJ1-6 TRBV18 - CASSAGADNSPLHF TGTGCCAGCTCGGCGGGGGCGGATAATTCACCCCTCCACTTT
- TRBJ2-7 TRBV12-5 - CASGLVGATQEQYF TGTGCTAGTGGTTTGGTTGGGGCGACTCAAGAGCAGTACTTC
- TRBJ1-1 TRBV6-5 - CASRPWQGALEAFF TGTGCCAGCAGACCCTGGCAGGGCGCACTTGAAGCTTTCTTT
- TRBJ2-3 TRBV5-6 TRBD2 CASSLAGGTDTQYF TGTGCCAGCAGCTTAGCGGGGGGCACAGATACGCAGTATTTT
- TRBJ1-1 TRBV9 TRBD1 CASSEGQGYTEAFF TGTGCCAGCAGCGAAGGACAGGGGTACACTGAAGCTTTCTTT
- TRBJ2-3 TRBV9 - CASSPYRQGGADTQYF TGTGCCAGCAGCCCTTACCGCCAGGGTGGCGCAGATACGCAGTATTTT
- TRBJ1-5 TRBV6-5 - CASSPNTYQPQHF TGTGCCAGCAGTCCGAACACCTATCAGCCCCAGCATTTT
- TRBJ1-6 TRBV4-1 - CASSQDPGGGSPLHF TGCGCCAGCAGCCAAGATCCGGGGGGGGGTTCACCCCTCCACTTT
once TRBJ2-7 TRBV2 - CASRETVDPEQYF TGTGCCAGCAGAGAGACAGTGGACCCCGAGCAGTACTTC
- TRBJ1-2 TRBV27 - CARVPHGYTF TGTGCCCGAGTCCCGCATGGCTACACCTTC
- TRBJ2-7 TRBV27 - CASSVQGSSYEQYF TGTGCCAGCAGCGTACAGGGCTCCTCCTACGAGCAGTACTTC
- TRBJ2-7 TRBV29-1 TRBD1 CSVTGGYEQYF TGCAGCGTTACAGGGGGCTACGAGCAGTACTTC
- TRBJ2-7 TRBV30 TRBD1 CAWSAPGQGPYEQYF TGTGCCTGGAGCGCACCGGGACAGGGGCCCTACGAGCAGTACTTC
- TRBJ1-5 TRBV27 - CASSPGGQPQHF TGTGCCAGCAGTCCGGGGGGTCAGCCCCAGCATTTT
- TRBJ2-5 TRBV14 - CASSQDLVEETQYF TGTGCCAGCAGCCAAGATTTAGTAGAAGAGACCCAGTACTTC
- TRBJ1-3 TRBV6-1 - CASSEREFSGNTIYF TGTGCCAGCAGTGAGCGGGAGTTTTCTGGAAACACCATATATTTT
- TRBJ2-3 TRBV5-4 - CASSLVGQGGADTQYF TGTGCCAGCAGCTTGGTGGGGCAGGGAGGTGCAGATACGCAGTATTTT
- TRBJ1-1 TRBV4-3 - CASSKWAGSNNTEAFF TGCGCCAGCAGCAAGTGGGCAGGTTCTAACAACACTGAAGCTTTCTTT
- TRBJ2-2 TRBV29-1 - CSVEGQGNPGELFF TGCAGCGTTGAAGGGCAGGGGAATCCCGGGGAGCTGTTTTTT
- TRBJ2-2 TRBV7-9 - CASSLRGNTGELFF TGTGCCAGCAGCTTACGGGGGAACACCGGGGAGCTGTTTTTT
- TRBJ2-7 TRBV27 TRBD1 CASSLGQGAREQYF TGTGCCAGCAGTTTGGGACAGGGGGCGCGGGAGCAGTACTTC
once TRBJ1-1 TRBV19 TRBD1 CASSRGQAGTEAFF TGTGCCAGTAGCAGGGGACAGGCGGGCACTGAAGCTTTCTTT
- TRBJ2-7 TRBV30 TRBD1 CAWSSAPDRGSEQYF TGTGCCTGGAGCTCAGCCCCGGACAGGGGCTCCGAGCAGTACTTC
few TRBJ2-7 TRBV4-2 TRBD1 CASSQDRGSTYEQYF TGTGCCAGCAGCCAGGACAGGGGCTCTACCTACGAGCAGTACTTC
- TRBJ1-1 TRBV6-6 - CASSFRGTEAFF TGTGCCAGCAGTTTCAGGGGCACTGAAGCTTTCTTT
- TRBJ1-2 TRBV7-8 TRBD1 CASSLAETGNYGYTF TGTGCCAGCAGCTTAGCGGAGACAGGGAACTATGGCTACACCTTC
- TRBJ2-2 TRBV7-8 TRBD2 CAIAGGNTGELFF TGTGCCATAGCGGGGGGGAACACCGGGGAGCTGTTTTTT
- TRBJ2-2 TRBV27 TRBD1 CASSLEAGQGVTGELFF TGTGCCAGCAGTTTAGAAGCAGGACAGGGAGTTACCGGGGAGCTGTTTTTT